What follows are 21 T cell receptor beta chains derived from one specimen sequenced in a study of blood T cell repertoires in COVID-19. Libraries were prepared by immunoSEQ multiplex PCR; TCRdb keeps only in-frame clonotypes and omits some of them. The table shows about 59,000 clones, with over 70% occurring only once. Source material: peripheral blood. All receptors come from a woman in her sixties or seventies with acute or convalescent COVID-19.

V gene TRBV29-1 combines with J gene TRBJ2-5, with D perhaps matching TRBD2 (5 bases). This CDR3 comprises 15 residues. In germline, CDR1 is SQVTM, CDR2 ANQGSEA. Trimming left V 3 bases short and J 2 bases short, with 16 bases between. CDR3 DNA sequence: TGCAGCGTTGACGCCCTGGGTCGGACTCAAGAGACCCAGTACTTC. This sequence encodes CSVDALGRTQETQYF.

The chain carries TRBV15 and TRBJ1-2; 9 positions agree with TRBD1. Trimming at V came to 0 bases and at J to 6 bases, leaving 17 bases not matched to a gene. Germline CDR1 reads LNHNV; CDR2 reads YYDKDF (reference sequence). The CDR3 covers 19 residues. CDR3 nucleotides: TGTGCCACCAGCAGAGATAGCCCCTCTTCGACAGGGGGTGCGAATGGCTACACCTTC. Protein sequence: CATSRDSPSSTGGANGYTF. The complete variable domain, with remaining parts taken from reference TRBV15 and TRBJ1-2, reads DAMVIQNPRYQVTQFGKPVTLSCSQTLNHNVMYWYQQKSSQAPKLLFHYYDKDFNNEADTPDNFQSRRPNTSFCFLDIRSPGLGDTAMYLCATSRDSPSSTGGANGYTFGSGTRLTVV.

This clone appeared once. J is TRBJ2-5 and V is TRBV29-1; D unresolved. Between the trimmed V and J ends, which lost 2 bases and 5 bases, there was a span of 15 bases. The CDR3 sequence is 14 residues long. CDR1 and CDR2 from the germline V gene are SQVTM and ANQGSEA. CDR3 sequence (DNA): TGCAGCGTTGAACGGATGGGCCCGTCGGAGACCCAGTACTTC. Residues: CSVERMGPSETQYF.

The rearrangement uses TRBV10-3 and TRBJ2-1; 12 positions match TRBD2. V was pared by 3 bases and J by 7 bases, with 4 bases of the junction left unmatched. Per the germline V gene, CDR1 is ENHRY and CDR2 is SYGVKD. The CDR3 sequence is 15 residues long. The CDR3 protein is CAISERTSGVNEQFF. As DNA, the CDR3 is TGTGCCATCAGTGAACGGACTAGCGGGGTTAATGAGCAGTTCTTC.

This clone was recorded at least ten times. The gene calls are TRBV7-9 and TRBJ2-3; 9 bases match TRBD2. Germline V CDR1 and CDR2: SEHNR, FQNEAQ (reference sequence). After removal of 2 bases from V and 4 bases from J, the junction contained 7 bases not matched to a gene. CDR3 size: 16 residues. The chain's CDR3 is CASSLLAGSQADTQYF. DNA of the CDR3: TGTGCCAGCAGCTTACTAGCGGGATCCCAAGCAGATACGCAGTATTTT.

This chain links TRBV6-5 with TRBJ2-7; D might be TRBD1 (6 bases). The CDR3 runs 13 residues. The germline V gene encodes CDR1 MNHEY and CDR2 SVGAGI. V shed 5 bases and J shed 3 bases, with 11 bases lying between them. The CDR3 nucleotides are TGTGCCAGCAGTCCGGGACAACTCTACGAGCAGTACGTC. Translating gives CASSPGQLYEQYV.

Many counts were recorded for this clone. This chain links TRBV27 with TRBJ1-1; TRBD1 agrees at 7 bases. The germline CDR1 and CDR2 sequences are MNHEY and SMNVEV (reference sequence). V lost 5 bases to trimming and J lost 4 bases; unmatched junction nucleotides: 4. The CDR3 sequence is 13 residues long. The CDR3 DNA sequence: TGTGCCAGCAGTCCGCGACAGGGCACTGAAGCTTTCTTT. It codes for CASSPRQGTEAFF.

CDR3 in amino acids: CSARDKREAFF. Here the CDR3 DNA reads TGCAGTGCTAGAGACAAGAGGGAGGCTTTCTTT. The genes are TRBV20-1 and TRBJ1-1; D remains ambiguous. The CDR3 length is 11 residues. V lost 0 bases and J 11 bases, leaving 10 bases between the germline ends. Germline V gives CDR1 DFQATT, CDR2 SNEGSKA (reference sequence).

The chain combines TRBV10-2 with TRBJ1-2, with a weak D call TRBD1 (5 bases). Germline loops: CDR1 WSHSY, CDR2 SAAADI. The CDR3 spans 13 residues. V lost 7 bases, J lost 8 bases, and 17 bases lay in between. The CDR3 sequence is CASTTDRAGGYTF. DNA for the CDR3: TGCGCCAGCACTACTGACAGAGCGGGGGGCTACACCTTC.

V gene TRBV7-9 combines with J gene TRBJ1-1; perhaps TRBD1 as D (6 bases). Germline CDR1 SEHNR, CDR2 FQNEAQ (reference sequence). V lost 6 bases and J 7 bases, leaving 18 bases between the germline ends. CDR3 size: 14 residues. CDR3: CASRQTRGGSEAFF. The CDR3 region has the DNA TGTGCCAGCAGACAAACCAGGGGAGGGAGTGAAGCTTTCTTT. Filled out from reference TRBV7-9 and TRBJ1-1, the complete variable domain reads DTGVSQNPRHKITKRGQNVTFRCDPISEHNRLYWYRQTLGQGPEFLTYFQNEAQLEKSRLLSDRFSAERPKGSFSTLEIQRTEQGDSAMYLCASRQTRGGSEAFFGQGTRLTVV.

The V call is TRBV19, the J call TRBJ2-5, with D perhaps matching TRBD1 (5 bases). Germline CDR1 LNHDA, CDR2 SQIVND (reference sequence). The CDR3 runs 18 residues. V lost 4 bases to trimming and J lost 4 bases, with 25 bases between them. The CDR3 here is CASSRQSRKGQGRETQYF. For the CDR3, the DNA is TGTGCCAGTAGTAGACAAAGCCGGAAGGGGCAGGGCCGAGAGACCCAGTACTTC.

The J gene is TRBJ1-1, the V gene TRBV19; 7 nucleotides agree with TRBD1. The V gene end was trimmed by 5 bases and the J gene end by 1 base; junction bases not matched to a gene: 10. Looked up from germline, CDR1 is LNHDA and CDR2 is SQIVND (reference sequence). The CDR3 is made up of 16 amino acids. As DNA, the CDR3 is TGTGCCAGTAGTGCCCCCCGGACAGGCCGGAACACTGAAGCTTTCTTT. It codes for CASSAPRTGRNTEAFF. Full variable domain (outside the CDR3, taken from reference TRBV19 and TRBJ1-1): DGGITQSPKYLFRKEGQNVTLSCEQNLNHDAMYWYRQDPGQGLRLIYYSQIVNDFQKGDIAEGYSVSREKKESFPLTVTSAQKNPTAFYLCASSAPRTGRNTEAFFGQGTRLTVV.

This chain uses TRBV5-6 with TRBJ2-3; TRBD2 matches at 8 bases. The V gene's germline CDR1 is SGHDT and CDR2 YYEEEE. J lost 0 bases, V lost 2 bases, and 2 bases had no gene match. The CDR3 length is 15 residues. The CDR3 region has the DNA TGTGCCAGCAGCTTAACGGGGGGGAGCACAGATACGCAGTATTTT. Encoded protein: CASSLTGGSTDTQYF.

The table lists this clone with a count of one. V usage is TRBV19 and J usage is TRBJ1-2, with 7 bases identical to TRBD1. The CDR3 has 15 residues. Per the germline V gene, CDR1 is LNHDA and CDR2 is SQIVND (reference sequence). J lost 6 bases, V lost 6 bases, and 13 bases had no gene match. The CDR3 region has the DNA TGTGCCAGTAGCCTAACAGGGGTTGTATTAGATGGCTACACCTTC. Its translation is CASSLTGVVLDGYTF.

The J gene is TRBJ1-2, the V gene TRBV2; D not resolved. The length of the CDR3 is 11 residues. The ends were cut back, 6 bases at V and 6 bases at J, with 8 bases in the middle. CDR1 SNHLY and CDR2 FYNNEI come from the germline V gene. The CDR3 sequence is CASSDTDGYTF. Here the CDR3 DNA reads TGTGCCAGCAGCGACACCGATGGCTACACCTTC. The whole variable domain, remainder taken from reference TRBV2 and TRBJ1-2, is EPEVTQTPSHQVTQMGQEVILRCVPISNHLYFYWYRQILGQKVEFLVSFYNNEISEKSEIFDDQFSVERPDGSNFTLKIRSTKLEDSAMYFCASSDTDGYTFGSGTRLTVV.

The chain has TRBV5-1 and TRBJ2-7, with a weak D call TRBD2 (5 bases). Looked up from germline, CDR1 is SGHRS and CDR2 is YFSETQ. Trimming shortened V by 2 bases and J by 2 bases, and 11 bases separated the two germline ends. The CDR3 contains 14 residues. CDR3 region: CASSFDYSTYEQYF. The CDR3 region has the DNA TGCGCCAGCAGCTTCGACTACAGCACCTACGAGCAGTACTTC.

The chain couples TRBV25-1 to TRBJ2-7, with no clear D. CDR1 is MGHDK and CDR2 is SYGVNS in the germline V gene. Trimming took off 3 bases at V and 3 bases at J, with 9 bases between the two ends. The CDR3 has 13 residues. In nucleotides, the CDR3 is TGTGCCAGCAGTGAGGCAGGTCGCTACGAGCAGTACTTC. The encoded protein is CASSEAGRYEQYF.

This chain links TRBV5-5 with TRBJ2-3; 7 positions match TRBD1. Trimming took 7 bases from V and 1 from J; bases not matched to a gene: 6. The CDR3 spans 14 residues. CDR1 is SGHKS and CDR2 is YYEKEE in the germline V gene (reference sequence). The CDR3 loop reads CASLDRPGTDTQYF. DNA for the CDR3: TGTGCCAGCCTGGACAGGCCTGGCACAGATACGCAGTATTTT.

The CDR3 DNA reads TGTGCCAGCACCTCGCAGGGGAGGGCGGGCAATCAGCCCCAGCATTTT. Its translation is CASTSQGRAGNQPQHF. This rearrangement joins TRBV2 to TRBJ1-5, with D possibly being TRBD1 (6 bases). Germline CDR1 SNHLY, CDR2 FYNNEI. V was clipped by 7 bases and J by 2 bases, with 18 bases between them. This CDR3 region has 16 residues. Based on the CDR3 plus reference TRBV2 and TRBJ1-5, the full variable domain is EPEVTQTPSHQVTQMGQEVILRCVPISNHLYFYWYRQILGQKVEFLVSFYNNEISEKSEIFDDQFSVERPDGSNFTLKIRSTKLEDSAMYFCASTSQGRAGNQPQHFGDGTRLSIL.

V usage is TRBV5-1 and J usage is TRBJ1-3; 8 bases are shared with TRBD1. This CDR3 is built from 16 residues. Per germline, CDR1 SGHRS and CDR2 YFSETQ. V lost 4 bases, J lost 4 bases, and 10 bases stayed unmatched. CDR3 residues: CASSLYPTGAGNTIYF. Written as DNA, the CDR3 is TGCGCCAGCAGCCTCTACCCGACAGGGGCGGGAAACACCATATATTTT.

In its sample, this clone was seen a few times. The chain has TRBV7-9 and TRBJ1-2, with TRBD1 matching 8 bases. CDR3 length equals 15 residues. Germline V CDR1 and CDR2: SEHNR, FQNEAQ (reference sequence). The V gene end was trimmed by 5 bases and the J gene end by 8 bases; junction bases not matched to a gene: 13. In DNA, the CDR3 is TGTGCCAGCAGCCCTGGACAGGGAGGTTTCGAAGGCTACACCTTC. Encoded protein: CASSPGQGGFEGYTF.